This TCR beta chain was recovered during a study of T cells in Graves' hyperthyroidism and ophthalmopathy. Overall study results and limits: With a median lead of approximately 6.4 months before onset, the model predicted ophthalmopathy.

PBMCs were derived from approximately 10 ml fresh peripheral blood. Remarks on this clonotype: Antigen unknown.

Trimming removed 2 bases from V and 2 bases from J, with 8 bases in between. Germline CDR1 and CDR2: SGHTA and FQGNSA. The CDR3 totals 14 residues. Amplification of TCR beta CDR3 regions used RNA as the template. First-round RT-PCR of the TCR CDR3 relied on the HTBI primer set. In TCRdb, the multiplex PCR reads were re-called with MiXCR into one record per CDR3 protein. The sample contains 330,000 or so distinct CDR3 sequences, 15% to 20% of which appear only once. The sample was blood. The chain joins TRBV7-2 to TRBJ2-3; no definite D call. This TCR derives from a man between 50 and 59 years old with Graves' ophthalmopathy. CDR3 nucleotides: TGTGCCAGCAGCTTACAGGTCGTCACAGATACGCAGTATTTT. This sequence encodes CASSLQVVTDTQYF.